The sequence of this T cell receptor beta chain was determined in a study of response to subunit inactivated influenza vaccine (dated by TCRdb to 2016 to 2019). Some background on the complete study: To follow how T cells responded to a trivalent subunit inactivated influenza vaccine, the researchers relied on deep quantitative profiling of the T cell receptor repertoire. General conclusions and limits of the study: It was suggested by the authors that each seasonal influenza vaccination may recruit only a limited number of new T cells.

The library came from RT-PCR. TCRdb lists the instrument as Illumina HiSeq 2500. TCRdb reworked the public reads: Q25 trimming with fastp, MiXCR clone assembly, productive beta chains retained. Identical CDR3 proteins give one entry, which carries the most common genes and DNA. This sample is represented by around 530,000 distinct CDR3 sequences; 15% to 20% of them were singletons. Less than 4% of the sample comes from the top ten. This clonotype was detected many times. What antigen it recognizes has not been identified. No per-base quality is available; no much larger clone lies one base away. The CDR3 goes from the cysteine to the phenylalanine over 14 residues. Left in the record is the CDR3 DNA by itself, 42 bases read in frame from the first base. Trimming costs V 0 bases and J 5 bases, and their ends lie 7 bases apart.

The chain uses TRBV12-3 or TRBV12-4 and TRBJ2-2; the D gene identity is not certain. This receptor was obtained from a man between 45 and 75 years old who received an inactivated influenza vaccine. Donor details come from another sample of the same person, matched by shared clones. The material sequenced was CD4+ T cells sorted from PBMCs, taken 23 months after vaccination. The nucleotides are TGTGCCAGCAGTTTAGCGCTAGGGACCGGGGAGCTGTTTTTT. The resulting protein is CASSLALGTGELFF.